The 17 T cell receptor beta chains presented below share a single source sample, sequenced in a study of cytomegalovirus exposure and HLA in healthy donors. 60 Vbeta and 13 Jbeta primers were used in PCR. Assay: immunoSEQ multiplex PCR; the TCRdb copy retains only in-frame clones and omits some. The table has 55,000 to 70,000 clones, 70% to 90% seen once. The specimen was PBMCs. The receptors were gathered from a woman aged 25 to 39 in good health and CMV-seronegative.

This chain uses TRBV6-5 with TRBJ2-7; 7 bases are shared with TRBD2. CDR3 length: 15 amino acids. Germline V gene data show CDR1 as MNHEY and CDR2 as SVGAGI. V dropped 6 bases and J dropped 4; count of bases not matched to a gene: 12. For the CDR3, the DNA is TGTGCCAGCAGCTCAACCGGGCTAGCGGAGTACGAGCAGTACTTC. It specifies CASSSTGLAEYEQYF.

The chain uses TRBV10-1 and TRBJ2-3, with no clear D. This CDR3 has 14 residues. Trimming removed 0 bases from V and 6 bases from J, with 10 bases in between. CDR1 WNHNN and CDR2 SYGVQD come from the germline V gene (reference sequence). CDR3 sequence: CASSESNSPDTQYF. CDR3 in DNA: TGCGCCAGCAGTGAGTCCAACTCTCCGGATACGCAGTATTTT.

In DNA form, the CDR3 reads TGTGCCAGCAGTGATTGGGGCAGGCCTCCCAATGAAAAACTGTTTTTT. Protein product: CASSDWGRPPNEKLFF. The rearrangement links TRBV2 to TRBJ1-4; weak D call: TRBD1 (5 bases). The CDR3 is made up of 16 amino acids. Trimming shortened V by 3 bases and J by 5 bases, and 16 bases separated the two germline ends. Germline V gives CDR1 SNHLY, CDR2 FYNNEI.

This clone was picked up one time. The chain couples TRBV5-1 to TRBJ2-1; 7 positions match TRBD1. V trimming: 0 bases; J trimming: 1 base; junction bases outside the gene matches: 1. The CDR3 spans 15 residues. In germline, CDR1 is SGHRS, CDR2 YFSETQ. The CDR3 DNA reads TGCGCCAGCAGCTTGGAGGACAGGTCCTACAATGAGCAGTTCTTC. Protein: CASSLEDRSYNEQFF.

The chain uses TRBV7-3 and TRBJ2-2; D possibly corresponds to TRBD2 (6 bases). The V and J ends lost 5 bases and 8 bases respectively, with 9 bases between them. Germline V gene sequence: CDR1 SGHTA, CDR2 FQGTGA. The CDR3 consists of 12 residues. DNA for the CDR3: TGTGCCAGCAGCCCGGAGGGAGGGGAGCTGTTTTTT. Protein: CASSPEGGELFF.

To note about this clone: One end of the junction does not line up with germline, which may come from a read error. Other DNA sequences in the same sample also yield this CDR3. The rearrangement links TRBV28 to TRBJ1-1, with D possibly TRBD1 on 6 matching bases. Germline V gene lookup returns CDR1 MDHEN and CDR2 SYDVKM. The length of the CDR3 is 18 residues. CDR3 bases: TGTGCCAGCAGTTTAGGAGCGGGGGGGGCGTACATGAACACTGAAGCCTTCTTT. This translates into CASSLGAGGAYMNTEAFF.

On this clone: The sample carries other DNA sequences with the same CDR3. The J gene is TRBJ1-5, the V gene TRBV10-2; D unresolved. Trimming took off 0 bases at V and 3 bases at J, with 12 bases between the two ends. The CDR3 is made up of 16 amino acids. The germline CDR1 and CDR2 sequences are WSHSY and SAAADI. CDR3 residues: CASSESPGNSNQPQHF. CDR3 sequence (DNA): TGCGCCAGCAGTGAGTCCCCGGGGAACTCCAATCAGCCCCAGCATTTT.

CDR3 sequence reads: CASRQGGLETQYF. As DNA, the CDR3 is TGTGCCAGCAGGCAGGGAGGGTTAGAGACCCAGTACTTC. V and J are TRBV28 and TRBJ2-5, with TRBD2 matching over 7 bases. Germline assignment: CDR1 MDHEN and CDR2 SYDVKM. The CDR3 is made up of 13 amino acids. V trimming: 6 bases; J trimming: 4 bases; junction bases outside the gene matches: 5.

The chain recombines TRBV10-1 with TRBJ2-4; 9 bases align to TRBD2. Germline CDR1 and CDR2: WNHNN and SYGVQD (reference sequence). Trimming cost V 9 bases and J 0 bases; bases outside gene matches: 15. The CDR3 consists of 18 residues. The CDR3: CAREGRASGDLAKNIQYF. CDR3 bases: TGCGCCAGAGAGGGAAGGGCTAGCGGGGATTTAGCCAAAAACATTCAGTACTTC.

About this clone: At one of its ends the junction is not consistent with the germline gene, which may arise from a read error. This chain connects TRBV5-1 to TRBJ2-3; TRBD2 matches 8 bases. Germline assignment: CDR1 SGHRS and CDR2 YFSETQ. The CDR3 sequence is 16 residues long. CDR3 protein: CACSPVPSGQGDTQYF. The CDR3 nucleotides are TGCGCCTGCAGCCCCGTTCCTAGCGGGCAAGGGGATACGCAGTATTTT.

The CDR3 loop is CASSPTTVGPLSGTGELFF. The CDR3 region has the DNA TGTGCCAGCAGCCCGACGACGGTAGGCCCCCTTTCGGGCACCGGGGAGCTGTTTTTT. The J gene is TRBJ2-2, the V gene TRBV9; D unresolved. The CDR3 is 19 amino acids. V gave up 4 bases and J gave up 4 bases, with 26 bases separating them. In germline, CDR1 is SGDLS, CDR2 YYNGEE.

The gene calls are TRBV28 and TRBJ1-2; D gene unclear. V lost 5 bases and J 7 bases, leaving 17 bases between the germline ends. There are 14 residues in the CDR3. CDR1 is MDHEN, CDR2 SYDVKM, per germline. CDR3 sequence reads: CASSPAPRSGGYTF. CDR3 in DNA: TGTGCCAGCAGTCCGGCCCCCAGGTCAGGTGGCTACACCTTC.

The chain has TRBV27 and TRBJ2-3, with D possibly TRBD2 on 6 matching bases. V dropped 4 bases and J dropped 5 bases, with 13 bases sitting between them. Germline CDR1 is MNHEY and CDR2 is SMNVEV (reference sequence). The CDR3 consists of 14 residues. CDR3 coding DNA: TGTGCCAGCAGTTCTCGACTAGTCCTAGATACGCAGTATTTT. Protein product: CASSSRLVLDTQYF.

The chain employs TRBV28 and TRBJ2-5; D is possibly TRBD1 (6 bases). The CDR3 sequence is 14 residues long. Germline values: CDR1 MDHEN, CDR2 SYDVKM. Trimming cost V 5 bases and J 2 bases, with 12 bases left between them. CDR3 amino acids: CASSIIQGQETQYF. In DNA form, the CDR3 reads TGTGCCAGCAGTATCATCCAGGGGCAAGAGACCCAGTACTTC.

This clone has only a few counts. The chain uses TRBV10-3 and TRBJ2-7, with 7 bases aligning to TRBD2. The CDR3 covers 12 residues. CDR1 and CDR2 (germline): ENHRY, SYGVKD. Trimming removed 2 bases from V and 7 bases from J; junction bases left unmatched: 2. CDR3 sequence reads: CAISEASGEQYF. The CDR3 nucleotides are TGTGCCATCAGTGAGGCTAGCGGTGAGCAGTACTTC.

A remark on this clone: This CDR3 fails to terminate in the conserved phenylalanine or tryptophan, so it likely reflects a read error. The DNA is omitted, as the CDR3 cannot be located on it reliably, and the CDR3 follows TCRdb's listing. This sequence joins TRBV4-3 and TRBJ2-3; the D call in the table, TRBD2, was not verified against the DNA. The CDR3 contains 8 residues when both ends are counted. Germline lookup yields CDR1 LGHNA and CDR2 YSLEER. CDR3: CASSQLAG.

There are a few counts of this clone. This chain joins TRBV4-1 and TRBJ1-4; 8 bases map to TRBD1. The CDR3 consists of 15 residues. V lost 4 bases, J lost 3 bases, and 4 bases stayed unmatched. Germline loops: CDR1 MGHRA, CDR2 YSYEKL. In DNA form, the CDR3 reads TGCGCCAGCAGCCCCGGGACAGGTCCTAATGAAAAACTGTTTTTT. It encodes CASSPGTGPNEKLFF.